Reported below is one T cell receptor beta chain. Trimming shortened V by 4 bases and J by 1 base, and 4 bases separated the two germline ends. The germline gives CDR1 SGHDN, CDR2 FVKESK. The CDR3 extends over 12 amino acids. The sample comes from a study of blood T cell repertoires in COVID-19. About the study: T cells, B-cell-depleted T cells, or PBMCs provided the cDNA or gDNA that served as material.

Data came from immunoSEQ multiplex PCR; TCRdb stores just in-frame clones and leaves some out. The table lists 140,000 to 150,000 clones, roughly 79% of them singletons. The sequenced sample consisted of peripheral blood. This receptor was identified in a human donor in a cohort sampled during active COVID-19. The chain joins TRBV14 to TRBJ1-2, with D hard to call. CDR3 sequence (DNA): TGTGCCAGCAGCCGCTATAACTATGGCTACACCTTC. Translating it yields CASSRYNYGYTF.